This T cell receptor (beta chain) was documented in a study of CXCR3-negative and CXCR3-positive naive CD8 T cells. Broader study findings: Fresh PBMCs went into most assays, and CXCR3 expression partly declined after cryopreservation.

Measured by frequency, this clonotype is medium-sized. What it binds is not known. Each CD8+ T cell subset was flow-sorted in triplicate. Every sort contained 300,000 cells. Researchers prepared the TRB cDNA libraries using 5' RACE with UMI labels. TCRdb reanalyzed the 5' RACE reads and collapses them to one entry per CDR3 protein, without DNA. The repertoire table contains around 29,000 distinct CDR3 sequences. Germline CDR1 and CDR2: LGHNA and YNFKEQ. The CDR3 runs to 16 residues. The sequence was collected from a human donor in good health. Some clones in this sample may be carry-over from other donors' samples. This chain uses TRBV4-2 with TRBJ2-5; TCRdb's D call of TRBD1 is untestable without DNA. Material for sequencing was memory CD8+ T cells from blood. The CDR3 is CASSQDTPGGVETQYF.